The 11 T cell receptor beta chains below were found in one sample sequenced in a study of cytomegalovirus exposure and HLA in healthy donors. It was with 60 Vbeta and 13 Jbeta primers that the PCR ran. TCRdb's table, derived via immunoSEQ multiplex PCR, lists solely in-frame clones and lacks some. This table holds around 100,000 clones, 67% found once. The sequencing sample was made of PBMCs. The source of these receptors is a man aged 18 to 30 in good health and CMV-seropositive.

The genes are TRBV10-2 and TRBJ1-1; D gene unclear. This CDR3 comprises 11 residues. Germline V gene data show CDR1 as WSHSY and CDR2 as SAAADI. Trimming cost V 10 bases and J 4 bases, with 10 bases left between them. DNA of the CDR3: TGCGCCATACACAGTGGCACTGAAGCTTTCTTT. This sequence encodes CAIHSGTEAFF.

A single count supports this clone. The rearrangement links TRBV6-5 to TRBJ1-3; 8 bases are shared with TRBD1. Unmatched junction bases numbered 3, after V lost 5 bases and J lost 0 bases. Per the germline V gene, CDR1 is MNHEY and CDR2 is SVGAGI. The CDR3 length is 15 residues. The CDR3 bases are TGTGCCAGCAGTCGACAGGGGAGCTCTGGAAACACCATATATTTT. Translating gives CASSRQGSSGNTIYF.

This clone was detected only a few times. The chain has TRBV11-2 and TRBJ2-4; TRBD2 aligns across 7 bases. V trimming: 5 bases; J trimming: 6 bases; junction bases outside the gene matches: 10. This CDR3 has 15 amino acids. CDR1 and CDR2 (germline): SGHAT, FQNNGV. The CDR3 DNA reads TGTGCCAGCAGCCGAGGAAGCGGGGAACTAAACATTCAGTACTTC. Translated, it gives CASSRGSGELNIQYF. Together with reference TRBV11-2 and TRBJ2-4, the CDR3 gives the full variable domain: EAGVAQSPRYKIIEKRQSVAFWCNPISGHATLYWYQQILGQGPKLLIQFQNNGVVDDSQLPKDRFSAERLKGVDSTLKIQPAKLEDSAVYLCASSRGSGELNIQYFGAGTRLSVL.

A note on this clone: Lacking the conserved final phenylalanine or tryptophan, this CDR3 likely reflects a read error. V is TRBV10-2 and J is TRBJ2-7; TRBD1 aligns across 7 bases. This CDR3 spans 13 amino acids. Trimming at V came to 7 bases and at J to 5 bases, leaving 8 bases not matched to a gene. Germline V CDR1 and CDR2: WSHSY, SAAADI. The DNA of the CDR3 is TGCGCCAGCAACCAACAGGGGATCCACGAGCAGTACCTC. Translating it yields CASNQQGIHEQYL.

V and J are TRBV5-6 and TRBJ2-7; TRBD1 matches at 9 bases. The CDR3 loop spans 14 amino acids. Germline V lookup: CDR1 SGHDT, CDR2 YYEEEE. Losses at the gene ends were 3 bases for V and 3 bases for J; bases not matched to a gene: 4. CDR3 loop: CASSWATGGYEQYF. The CDR3 DNA sequence: TGTGCCAGCAGCTGGGCGACAGGGGGCTACGAGCAGTACTTC.

In its sample, this clone was seen once. The J gene is TRBJ1-3, the V gene TRBV9; D possibly corresponds to TRBD1 (5 bases). V shed 7 bases and J shed 0 bases, with 8 bases lying between them. The CDR3 consists of 13 residues. Germline V gene sequence: CDR1 SGDLS, CDR2 YYNGEE. CDR3 coding DNA: TGTGCCAGCTCAGGGTACTCTGGAAACACCATATATTTT. Protein: CASSGYSGNTIYF. The variable domain in full, completed from reference TRBV9 and TRBJ1-3, reads DSGVTQTPKHLITATGQRVTLRCSPRSGDLSVYWYQQSLDQGLQFLIQYYNGEERAKGNILERFSAQQFPDLHSELNLSSLELGDSALYFCASSGYSGNTIYFGEGSWLTVV.

This clone was detected only a few times. The V gene is TRBV19, the J gene TRBJ1-1; D may be TRBD1 (6 bases). Germline V gene data show CDR1 as LNHDA and CDR2 as SQIVND (reference sequence). The V and J ends lost 5 bases and 4 bases respectively, with 20 bases between them. The CDR3 contains 16 residues. CDR3 DNA: TGTGCCAGTAGTCCCCGGGACACCCGATGGGTCACTGAAGCTTTCTTT. This sequence encodes CASSPRDTRWVTEAFF.

The V and J genes are TRBV5-4 and TRBJ1-2; tentative D call: TRBD1 (5 bases). The CDR3 spans 14 residues. The germline V and J ends were trimmed by 7 bases and 8 bases, with 21 bases remaining between them. Germline V gene sequence: CDR1 SGHNT, CDR2 YYREEE (reference sequence). The CDR3 DNA is TGTGCCAGCTCACACGGCAGGGTTTATGACGGCTACACCTTC. This translates into CASSHGRVYDGYTF.

This clone was observed a handful of times. The V and J genes are TRBV6-1 and TRBJ2-7, with a weak D call TRBD1 (6 bases). Germline V gene data show CDR1 as MNHNS and CDR2 as SASEGT. The CDR3 runs to 13 residues. V lost 4 bases to trimming and J lost 0 bases, with 7 bases between them. The CDR3 is CASSVGHSYEQYV. Here the CDR3 DNA reads TGTGCCAGCAGTGTGGGACACTCCTACGAGCAGTACGTC.

There are a few counts of this clone. The chain joins TRBV4-2 to TRBJ2-7; tentative D call: TRBD1 (6 bases). Germline V gene sequence: CDR1 LGHNA, CDR2 YNFKEQ. This CDR3 region has 17 residues. Trimming removed 0 bases at V and 3 bases at J, with 18 bases between. CDR3 loop: CASSQEQSARGFYEQYF. CDR3 in DNA: TGTGCCAGCAGCCAAGAACAGTCTGCCAGGGGATTCTACGAGCAGTACTTC.

The rearrangement joins TRBV5-1 to TRBJ2-6; D is possibly TRBD2 (6 bases). Germline V gene data show CDR1 as SGHRS and CDR2 as YFSETQ. Trimming took 0 bases from V and 0 from J, leaving 16 bases between them. This CDR3 has 19 amino acids. CDR3 nucleotide sequence: TGCGCCAGCAGCTTGGACTGGGAGGTCTGGGCCTCTGGGGCCAACGTCCTGACTTTC. Encoded protein: CASSLDWEVWASGANVLTF.